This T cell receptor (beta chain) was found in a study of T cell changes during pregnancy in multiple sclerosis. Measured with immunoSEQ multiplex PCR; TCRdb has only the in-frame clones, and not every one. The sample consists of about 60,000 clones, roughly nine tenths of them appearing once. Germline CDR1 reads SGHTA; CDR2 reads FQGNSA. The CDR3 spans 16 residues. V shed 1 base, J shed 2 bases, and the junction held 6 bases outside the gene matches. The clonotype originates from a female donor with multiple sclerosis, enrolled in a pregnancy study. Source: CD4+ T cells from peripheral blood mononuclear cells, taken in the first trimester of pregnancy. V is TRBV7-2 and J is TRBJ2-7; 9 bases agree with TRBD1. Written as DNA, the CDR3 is TGTGCCAGCAGCTTAGGAGGGGGGACAGGGACCTACGAGCAGTACTTC. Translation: CASSLGGGTGTYEQYF.